A single sample gave rise to the 6 T cell receptor beta chains below, sequenced in a study of cytomegalovirus exposure and HLA in healthy donors. 60 Vbeta and 13 Jbeta primers were used in PCR. Generated by immunoSEQ multiplex PCR, the TCRdb table keeps only in-frame clones and is missing some. The repertoire table contains just over 80,000 clones. Material for sequencing was PBMCs. These receptors came from a woman aged 30 to 39 in good health and CMV-seronegative.

This chain links TRBV5-1 with TRBJ2-3; 10 nucleotides agree with TRBD2. The J segment lost 0 bases and the V segment lost 3 bases, leaving 13 bases of the junction unmatched. The CDR3 has 19 amino acids. Germline V CDR1 and CDR2: SGHRS, YFSETQ. The CDR3 reads CASSSNLAGAHSSTDTQYF. The DNA of the CDR3 is TGCGCCAGCAGCTCGAATCTAGCGGGAGCTCACTCTAGCACAGATACGCAGTATTTT. The full variable domain, in which reference TRBV5-1 and TRBJ2-3 provide the parts outside the CDR3, is KAGVTQTPRYLIKTRGQQVTLSCSPISGHRSVSWYQQTPGQGLQFLFEYFSETQRNKGNFPGRFSGRQFSNSRSEMNVSTLELGDSALYLCASSSNLAGAHSSTDTQYFGPGTRLTVL.

The J gene is TRBJ2-1, the V gene TRBV6-6; TRBD1 might be the D (5 bases). Trimming left V 6 bases short and J 5 bases short, with 20 bases between. The CDR3 covers 16 residues. Germline values: CDR1 MNHNY, CDR2 SVGAGI (reference sequence). The CDR3 DNA follows: TGTGCCAGCAGCCCTCCCCGACAGAGAAAAAACAATGAGCAGTTCTTC. Its translation: CASSPPRQRKNNEQFF.

The chain recombines TRBV6-5 with TRBJ1-2, with D unresolved. The CDR3 totals 13 residues. The V and J ends lost 8 bases and 2 bases respectively, with 12 bases between them. CDR1 is MNHEY, CDR2 SVGAGI, per germline. The CDR3 DNA sequence: TGTGCCAGCTCTACGGGGTTAAACTATGGCTACACCTTC. Translation: CASSTGLNYGYTF.

This chain connects TRBV11-2 to TRBJ2-7; perhaps TRBD1 as D (5 bases). The V gene's germline CDR1 is SGHAT and CDR2 FQNNGV. This CDR3 is built from 12 residues. Trimming removed 3 bases from V and 3 bases from J, with 6 bases in between. DNA of the CDR3: TGTGCCAGCAGCTTGGGGCTCTACGAGCAGTACTTC. Encoded protein: CASSLGLYEQYF.

The rearrangement links TRBV7-9 to TRBJ1-3; 7 nucleotides agree with TRBD1. V shed 5 bases, J shed 0 bases, and the junction held 10 bases outside the gene matches. The CDR3 has 17 amino acids. Germline V gene lookup returns CDR1 SEHNR and CDR2 FQNEAQ (reference sequence). The CDR3 nucleotides are TGTGCCAGCAGCCCTAGAGGGGGCGGCTTCTCTGGAAACACCATATATTTT. Translated: CASSPRGGGFSGNTIYF.

This chain uses TRBV14 with TRBJ1-2; no definite D call. Germline assignment: CDR1 SGHDN and CDR2 FVKESK. CDR3 length: 13 amino acids. The V end was cut by 0 bases, the J end by 7 bases, with 9 bases between. This CDR3 is CASSQDSLSGYTF. The CDR3 coding sequence is TGTGCCAGCAGCCAAGATTCACTCTCTGGCTACACCTTC.